The clone carrying this T cell receptor (beta chain) was observed many times. The target antigen is unknown. These data come from a study of human T cells and chemical hapten exposure. Per the original data handling: Sample TCR counts, which ranged from about 23,224 to 690,600, had a median of approximately 95,000. TCRdb independently ran MiXCR on the RACE reads; one entry per CDR3 protein. The V and J calls, along with clone size, are taken from TCRdb and not from the paper's own processing. The sample lists 45,000 to 65,000 distinct CDR3 sequences; 9.5% to 10% were seen once. Study-level points and caveats: TCRs above 1 in 1000 frequency did not change with DPC sensitization.

Sample time point: pre-sensitization, week 0. Treatment reported: therapeutic diphenylcyclopropenone sensitization with weekly scalp DPC. Alopecia patients, 18 to 70 years old and DPC-suitable, served as donors. Per the germline V gene, CDR1 is SGHVS and CDR2 is FNYEAQ. The CDR3 is made up of 11 amino acids. Trimming left V 7 bases short and J 6 bases short, with 7 bases between. This sample comprised whole blood, obtained in connection with sensitization to the hapten diphenylcyclopropenone (DPC). V gene TRBV7-6 combines with J gene TRBJ2-1; unclear D gene. This clonotype was obtained from a man aged 35-49 years with alopecia areata. Some clones in this sample may be carry-over from other donors' samples. CDR3 amino acids: CASTNSNEQFF. The CDR3 bases are TGTGCCAGCACGAACTCCAATGAGCAGTTCTTC.